This T cell receptor beta chain was recovered during a study of blood T cell repertoires in COVID-19. Study-level information: Whether acute or convalescent, the COVID-19 samples came from the United States, Italy and Spain. The cDNA or gDNA used as material had been derived from T cells, B-cell-depleted T cells, or PBMCs.

Authors' analysis steps: From reference gene primer amplification, estimates of nucleated cell counts were derived. Some clones are missing from TCRdb's copy, which holds only in-frame ones; the method was immunoSEQ multiplex PCR. The V and J calls and clone size come from that table; D and trimming were worked out from the DNA. The table includes approximately 210,000 clones, 88% detected once. Residents of 24 US areas, aged roughly 18 to 89 years, made up the participants. CDR3 length equals 18 residues. Trimming removed 3 bases from V and 0 bases from J; junction bases left unmatched: 7. The germline V gene encodes CDR1 SEHNR and CDR2 FQNEAQ (reference sequence).

Sequences were obtained from PBMCs or T cells enriched from blood (not recorded which). The clonotype originates from a woman in her forties or fifties with acute COVID-19. The chain joins TRBV7-9 to TRBJ2-3; 12 bases line up with TRBD2. The CDR3 is CASSFRLAGESSTDTQYF. The CDR3 coding sequence is TGTGCCAGCAGCTTTAGACTAGCGGGAGAGAGTAGCACAGATACGCAGTATTTT.